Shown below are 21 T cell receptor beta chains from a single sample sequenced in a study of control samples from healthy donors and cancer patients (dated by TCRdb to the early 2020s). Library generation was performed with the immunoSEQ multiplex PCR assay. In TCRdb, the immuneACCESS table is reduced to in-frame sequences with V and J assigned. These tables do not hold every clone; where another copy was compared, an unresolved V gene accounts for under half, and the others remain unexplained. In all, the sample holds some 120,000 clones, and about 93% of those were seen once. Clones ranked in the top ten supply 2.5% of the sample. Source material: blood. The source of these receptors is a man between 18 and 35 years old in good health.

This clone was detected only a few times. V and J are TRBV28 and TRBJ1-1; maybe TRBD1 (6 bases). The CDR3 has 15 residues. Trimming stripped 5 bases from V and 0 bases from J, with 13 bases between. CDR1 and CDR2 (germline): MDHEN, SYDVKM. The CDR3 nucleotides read TGTGCCAGCAGTGGGGCCGGGACACTGAACACTGAAGCTTTCTTT. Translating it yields CASSGAGTLNTEAFF.

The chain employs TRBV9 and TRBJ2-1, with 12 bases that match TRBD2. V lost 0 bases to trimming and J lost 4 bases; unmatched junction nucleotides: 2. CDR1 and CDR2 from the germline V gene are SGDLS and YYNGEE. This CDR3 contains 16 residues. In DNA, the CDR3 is TGTGCCAGCAGCGTAGGACTAGCGGGGGTTTACAATGAGCAGTTCTTC. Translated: CASSVGLAGVYNEQFF.

CDR3 bases: TGTGCCAGCAGTTACGTGGGGAGCACTGAAGCTTTCTTT. Its translation: CASSYVGSTEAFF. The chain joins TRBV6-2 or TRBV6-3 to TRBJ1-1; D gene ambiguous. This CDR3 region has 13 residues. Germline-derived CDR1 and CDR2 are MNHEY and SVGEGT. V lost 2 bases, J lost 4 bases, and 8 bases lay in between.

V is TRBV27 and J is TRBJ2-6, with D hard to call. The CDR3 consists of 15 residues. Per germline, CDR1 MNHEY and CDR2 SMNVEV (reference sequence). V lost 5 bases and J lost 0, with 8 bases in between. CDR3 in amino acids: CASSPPISGANVLTF. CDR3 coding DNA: TGTGCCAGCAGTCCCCCGATCTCTGGGGCCAACGTCCTGACTTTC.

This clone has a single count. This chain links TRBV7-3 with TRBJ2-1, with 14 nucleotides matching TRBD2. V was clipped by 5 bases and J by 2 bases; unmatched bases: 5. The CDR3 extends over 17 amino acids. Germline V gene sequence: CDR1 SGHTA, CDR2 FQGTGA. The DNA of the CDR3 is TGTGCCAGCAGCGAACAGGGACTAGCGGGGGCCTACAATGAGCAGTTCTTC. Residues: CASSEQGLAGAYNEQFF.

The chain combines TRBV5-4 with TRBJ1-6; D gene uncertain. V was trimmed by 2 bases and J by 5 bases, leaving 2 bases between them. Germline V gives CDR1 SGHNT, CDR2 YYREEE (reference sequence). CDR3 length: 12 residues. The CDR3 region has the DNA TGTGCCAGCAGCTTTGATAATTCACCCCTCCACTTT. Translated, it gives CASSFDNSPLHF.

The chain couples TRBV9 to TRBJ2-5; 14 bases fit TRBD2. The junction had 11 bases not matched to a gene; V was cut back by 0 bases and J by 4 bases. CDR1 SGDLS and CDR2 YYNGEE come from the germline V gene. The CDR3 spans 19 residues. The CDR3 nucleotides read TGTGCCAGCAGCGTAGGAGGAGGGCGACTAGCGGGGGGGCCAGAGACCCAGTACTTC. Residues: CASSVGGGRLAGGPETQYF.

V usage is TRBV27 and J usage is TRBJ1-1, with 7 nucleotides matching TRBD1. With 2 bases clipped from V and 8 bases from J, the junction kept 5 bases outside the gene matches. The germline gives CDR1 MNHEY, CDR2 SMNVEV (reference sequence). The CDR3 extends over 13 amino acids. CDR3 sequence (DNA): TGTGCCAGCAGTTTAGTAAGGGGGCGGGAAGCTTTCTTT. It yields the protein CASSLVRGREAFF.

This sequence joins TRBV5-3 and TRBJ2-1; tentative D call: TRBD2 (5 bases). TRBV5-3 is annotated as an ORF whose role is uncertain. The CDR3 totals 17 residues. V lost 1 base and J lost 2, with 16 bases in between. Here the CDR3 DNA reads TGTGCCAGAAGCTTGAAGGAAAGGCTAGCCCCCTACAATGAGCAGTTCTTC. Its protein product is CARSLKERLAPYNEQFF.

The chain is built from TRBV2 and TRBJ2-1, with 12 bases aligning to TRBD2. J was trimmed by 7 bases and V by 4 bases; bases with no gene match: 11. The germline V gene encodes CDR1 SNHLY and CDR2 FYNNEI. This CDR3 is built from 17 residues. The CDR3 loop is CASSGPSTSGGYNEQFF. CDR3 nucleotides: TGTGCCAGCAGTGGTCCATCGACTAGCGGGGGTTATAATGAGCAGTTCTTC.

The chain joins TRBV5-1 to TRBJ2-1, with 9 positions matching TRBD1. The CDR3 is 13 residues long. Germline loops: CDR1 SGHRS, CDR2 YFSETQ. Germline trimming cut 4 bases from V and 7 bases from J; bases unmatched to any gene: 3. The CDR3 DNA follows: TGCGCCAGCAGCCGGACAGGGGTTAATGAGCAGTTCTTC. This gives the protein CASSRTGVNEQFF.

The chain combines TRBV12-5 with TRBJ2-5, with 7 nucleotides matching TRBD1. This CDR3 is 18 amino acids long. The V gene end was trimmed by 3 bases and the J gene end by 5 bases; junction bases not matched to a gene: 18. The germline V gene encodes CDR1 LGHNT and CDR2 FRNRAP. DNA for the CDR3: TGTGCTAGTGGTTTCTTCTCTTCCGGACAGGCGAAGTCGGAGACCCAGTACTTC. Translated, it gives CASGFFSSGQAKSETQYF.

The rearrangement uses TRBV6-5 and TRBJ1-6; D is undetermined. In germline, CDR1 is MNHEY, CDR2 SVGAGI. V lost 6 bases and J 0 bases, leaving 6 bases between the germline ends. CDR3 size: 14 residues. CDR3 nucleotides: TGTGCCAGCAGACTAAGCTCCTATAATTCACCCCTCCACTTT. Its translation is CASRLSSYNSPLHF.

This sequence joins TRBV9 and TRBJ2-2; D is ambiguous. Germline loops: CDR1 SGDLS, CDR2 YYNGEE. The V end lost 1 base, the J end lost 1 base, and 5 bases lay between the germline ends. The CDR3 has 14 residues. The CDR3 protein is CASSVRRNTGELFF. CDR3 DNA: TGTGCCAGCAGCGTAAGGAGGAACACCGGGGAGCTGTTTTTT. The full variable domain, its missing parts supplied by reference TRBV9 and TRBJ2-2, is DSGVTQTPKHLITATGQRVTLRCSPRSGDLSVYWYQQSLDQGLQFLIQYYNGEERAKGNILERFSAQQFPDLHSELNLSSLELGDSALYFCASSVRRNTGELFFGEGSRLTVL.

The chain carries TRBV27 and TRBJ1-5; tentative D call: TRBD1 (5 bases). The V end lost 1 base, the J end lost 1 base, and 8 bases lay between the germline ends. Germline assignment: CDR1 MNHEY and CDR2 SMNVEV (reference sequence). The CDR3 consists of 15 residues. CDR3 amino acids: CASSLLSGSNQPQHF. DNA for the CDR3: TGTGCCAGCAGTTTATTATCAGGGAGCAATCAGCCCCAGCATTTT.

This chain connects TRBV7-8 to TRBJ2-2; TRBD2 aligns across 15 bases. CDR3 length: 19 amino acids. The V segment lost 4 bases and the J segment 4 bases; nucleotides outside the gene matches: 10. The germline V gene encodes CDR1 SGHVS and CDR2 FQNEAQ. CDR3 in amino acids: CASSSTGLAGGPGTGELFF. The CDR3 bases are TGTGCCAGCAGCTCAACCGGACTAGCGGGGGGGCCCGGCACCGGGGAGCTGTTTTTT.

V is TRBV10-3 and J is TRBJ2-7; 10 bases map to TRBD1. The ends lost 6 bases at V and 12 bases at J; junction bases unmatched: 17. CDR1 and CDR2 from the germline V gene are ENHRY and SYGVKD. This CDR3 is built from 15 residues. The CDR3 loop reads CAISLTGTGDGAWYV. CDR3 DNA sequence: TGTGCCATCAGCTTGACCGGGACAGGGGACGGTGCCTGGTACGTC.

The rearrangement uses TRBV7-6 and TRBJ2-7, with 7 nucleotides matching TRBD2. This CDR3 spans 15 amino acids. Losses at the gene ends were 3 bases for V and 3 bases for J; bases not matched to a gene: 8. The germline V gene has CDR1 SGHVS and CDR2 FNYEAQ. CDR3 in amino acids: CASSLGGQASYEQYF. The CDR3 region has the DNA TGTGCCAGCAGCTTGGGAGGGCAGGCTAGCTACGAGCAGTACTTC.

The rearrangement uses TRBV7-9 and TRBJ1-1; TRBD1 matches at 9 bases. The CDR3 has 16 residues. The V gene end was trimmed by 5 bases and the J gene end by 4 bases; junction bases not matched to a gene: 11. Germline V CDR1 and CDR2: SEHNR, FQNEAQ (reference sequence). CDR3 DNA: TGTGCCAGCAGCCTCAGTCCCGGGACAGGGCTCACTGAAGCTTTCTTT. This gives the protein CASSLSPGTGLTEAFF.

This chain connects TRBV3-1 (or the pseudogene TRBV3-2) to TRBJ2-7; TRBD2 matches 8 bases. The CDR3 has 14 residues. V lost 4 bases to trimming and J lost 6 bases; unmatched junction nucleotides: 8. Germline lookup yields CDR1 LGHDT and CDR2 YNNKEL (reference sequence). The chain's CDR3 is CASSPLAGRGEQYV. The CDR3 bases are TGTGCCAGCAGCCCCTTAGCGGGAAGGGGCGAGCAGTACGTC.

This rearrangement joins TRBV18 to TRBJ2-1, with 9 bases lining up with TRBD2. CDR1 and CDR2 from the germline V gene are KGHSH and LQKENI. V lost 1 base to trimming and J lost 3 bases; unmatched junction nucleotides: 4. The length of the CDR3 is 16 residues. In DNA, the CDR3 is TGTGCCAGCTCACCACAAGCGGGAGGCCTCTACAATGAGCAGTTCTTC. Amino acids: CASSPQAGGLYNEQFF.